This is a list of T cell receptor beta chains from one sample in a study of immune evolution from preneoplasia to lung adenocarcinoma. Sequencing used immunoSEQ multiplex PCR; TCRdb keeps in-frame clones, though not all of them. This table has under 45,000 clones, over 75% appearing once. Sequencing input: FFPE invasive lung adenocarcinoma tissue. The source is a person aged 55 to 70 with lung adenocarcinoma. Each CDR3 is given without its conserved first and last residue.

>TRBV2
ASSEGPVGTSGRETQY
>TRBV11-2
ASSLDPEYGELF
>TRBV11-2
ASSWAGTNTGELF
>TRBV10-2
ASTREFLLGEQY
>TRBV18
ASSSGQGATNEKLF
>TRBV5-8
ATKVLMGTQY
>TRBV5-5
ASSPRDRGDYGYT
>TRBV11-2
ASSLEGTVYNEQF
>TRBV18
ASSNQADQPQH
>TRBV4-2
ASSRTTGGTQETQY
>TRBV6-5
ASRDGTEYSEQY
>TRBV5-1
ASSLRASISYEQY
>TRBV9
ASSSRTGENIQY
>TRBV6-6
ASSYSGGTDTQY
>TRBV7-3
ASSLARYNEQF
>TRBV28
ASSRRRRLGYT
>TRBV28
ASGGSYNEQF
>TRBV25-1
ASSQGTSGQETQY
>TRBV18
ASSPVGGEQY
>TRBV5-1
ASSPRTGGDIQY
>TRBV7-8
ASSLRETFNEKLF
>TRBV28
ATAWREAF